This T cell receptor (beta chain) was captured in a study of cytomegalovirus exposure and HLA in healthy donors. Study findings and constraints: TCR clusters originating in the first cohort tended to co-occur in the 110 or so validation repertoires, according to a later analysis.

Here immunoSEQ multiplex PCR was the method, and the copy in TCRdb shows in-frame clones only, minus some. The sample holds some 130,000 clones, approximately 89% seen once. As regards this clone: The antigen is not known.

CDR1 and CDR2 from the germline V gene are MGHRA and YSYEKL. The CDR3 loop spans 15 amino acids. J lost 7 bases, V lost 1 base, and 4 bases had no gene match. Sample: PBMCs. The sequence derives from a woman younger than 35 in good health and CMV-seronegative. The chain employs TRBV4-1 and TRBJ1-4, with TRBD1 matching over 9 bases. The CDR3 loop is CASSQVTGGSEKLFF. For the CDR3, the DNA is TGCGCCAGCAGCCAAGTTACAGGGGGCTCTGAAAAACTGTTTTTT.